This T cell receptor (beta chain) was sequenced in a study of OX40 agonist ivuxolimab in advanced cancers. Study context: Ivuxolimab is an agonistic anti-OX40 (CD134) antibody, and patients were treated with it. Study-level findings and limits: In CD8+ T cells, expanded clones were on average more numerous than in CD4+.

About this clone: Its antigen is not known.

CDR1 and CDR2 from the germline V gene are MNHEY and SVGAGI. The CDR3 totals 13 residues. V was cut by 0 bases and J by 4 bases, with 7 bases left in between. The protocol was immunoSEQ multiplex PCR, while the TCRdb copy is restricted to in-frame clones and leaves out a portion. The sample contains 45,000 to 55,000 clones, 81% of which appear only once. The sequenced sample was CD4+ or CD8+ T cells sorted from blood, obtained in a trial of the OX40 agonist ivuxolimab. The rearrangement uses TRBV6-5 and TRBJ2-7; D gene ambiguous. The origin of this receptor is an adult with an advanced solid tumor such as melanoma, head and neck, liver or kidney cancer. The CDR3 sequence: CASSYSISYEQYV. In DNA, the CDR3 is TGTGCCAGCAGTTACTCGATCAGTTACGAGCAGTACGTC.